The clone carrying this TCR beta chain showed up just a few times. The target antigen is unknown. These data belong to a study of T cells in Graves' hyperthyroidism and ophthalmopathy. Study-level points and caveats: In the blood, most expanded thyroid clonotypes above 0.001 appeared as well.

RNA transcripts gave rise to amplified TCR beta CDR3 regions. TCR CDR3 underwent first-round RT-PCR with the HTBI primer set. TCRdb used MiXCR to reprocess the multiplex PCR reads, holding one entry per CDR3 protein. Of 150,000 or so distinct CDR3 sequences listed, 22% are singletons. CDR3 size: 18 residues. Per the germline V gene, CDR1 is LNHDA and CDR2 is SQIVND (reference sequence). Between the trimmed V and J ends, which lost 8 bases and 0 bases, there was a span of 20 bases. Sequenced sample: blood. The clonotype was recovered from a woman in her 50s with Graves' hyperthyroidism that later progressed to Graves' ophthalmopathy. This chain connects TRBV19 to TRBJ2-6; no clear D. CDR3 nucleotide sequence: TGTGCCAGTCACCAAATGGGTAGATCTCCCTCTGGGGCCAACGTCCTGACTTTC. Amino acid sequence: CASHQMGRSPSGANVLTF.